This TCR beta chain was found in a study of healthy donors' naive CD4 and CD8 T cells. General study points: Reportedly, most V and J gene segments showed naive CD4+ versus CD8+ bias.

Trimming cost V 0 bases and J 3 bases, with 7 bases left between them. Germline assignment: CDR1 SGHNT and CDR2 YYREEE (reference sequence). The CDR3 spans 14 residues. Sorting defined naive CD4+ as CD4+CD8-CD45RO-CD45RA+ and naive CD8+ as CD8+CD4-CD45RA+CD27bright. On this clonotype: Its antigen is still unknown.

Each TCR library used around 540 ng of total RNA and a linear amplification protocol. TCRdb itself ran the reads through MiXCR, one entry per CDR3 protein. Here the sample spans approximately 180,000 distinct CDR3 sequences, around 70% being singletons. This clonotype was sampled from a pool of human donors in good health; the sample pools cells from several healthy donors. Sequences were obtained from naive CD4+ and CD8+ T cells sorted from blood, pooled from several donors. V gene TRBV5-4 combines with J gene TRBJ1-5; perhaps TRBD1 as D (5 bases). The CDR3 DNA reads TGTGCCAGCAGCTTGGGCAGGGTCAATCAGCCCCAGCATTTT. Translation gives CASSLGRVNQPQHF. The whole variable domain, filled in from reference TRBV5-4 and TRBJ1-5, reads ETGVTQSPTHLIKTRGQQVTLRCSSQSGHNTVSWYQQALGQGPQFIFQYYREEENGRGNFPPRFSGLQFPNYSSELNVNALELDDSALYLCASSLGRVNQPQHFGDGTRLSIL.